Described below is a single T cell receptor (beta chain) sequence and its context. This sample was taken from a study of blood T cell repertoires in COVID-19. CDR1 is GTSNPN, CDR2 SVGIG, per germline (reference sequence). This CDR3 contains 13 residues. Unmatched junction bases numbered 10, after V lost 8 bases and J lost 8 bases. Some clones are missing from TCRdb's copy, which holds only in-frame ones; the method was immunoSEQ multiplex PCR. The data contain roughly 200,000 clones, roughly 90% of them singletons. This sequence was found in a man aged 18 to 30 with active or convalescent COVID-19. Sequenced material: peripheral blood. This chain links TRBV30 with TRBJ1-4; 8 nucleotides match TRBD1. The CDR3: CAGTGGGLEKLFF. The CDR3 region has the DNA TGTGCCGGAACAGGGGGAGGTTTGGAAAAACTGTTTTTT.